These T cell receptor beta chains were read from a single sample in a study of shared clonotypes between healthy human individuals. Here immunoSEQ multiplex PCR was the method, and the copy in TCRdb shows in-frame clones only, minus some. The sample records 2 million to 2.5 million clones, under 95% being singletons. The sample comprised naive CD4+ T cells from PBMCs. These receptor sequences come from a man between 18 and 35 years old in good health. Some clones in this sample may be carry-over from other donors' samples. Each CDR3 is given with its conserved first and last residue. A D gene is named only where the DNA matches it firmly. The size entry is marked missing in some rows and otherwise reads once, few, many or a size class.

clone size,V gene,D gene,J gene,CDR3 protein,CDR3 DNA
.,TRBV6-6,TRBD2,TRBJ2-1,CASSLSGTYNEQFF,TGTGCCAGCAGTCTTAGCGGGACATACAATGAGCAGTTCTTC
few,TRBV11-3,.,TRBJ1-1,CASSIRASTEAFF,TGTGCCAGCAGCATTCGGGCCAGTACTGAAGCTTTCTTT
.,TRBV5-6,TRBD2,TRBJ2-1,CAALRGDSYNEQFF,TGTGCCGCCCTTCGGGGGGACTCCTACAATGAGCAGTTCTTC
.,TRBV4-3,.,TRBJ1-2,CASSQDLGRPAYTF,TGCGCCAGCAGCCAAGATTTGGGCAGGCCGGCTTACACCTTC
.,TRBV5-1,.,TRBJ1-5,CASSLIPNQPQHF,TGCGCCAGCAGCTTGATCCCCAATCAGCCCCAGCATTTT
.,TRBV12-2,.,TRBJ2-7,CASRLGCYEQYF,TGTGCAAGTCGCTTAGGCTGTTACGAGCAGTACTTC
.,TRBV5-1,.,TRBJ2-7,CASSRRGDSGYEQYF,TGCGCCAGCAGCCGGAGGGGCGACTCGGGCTACGAGCAGTACTTC
.,TRBV28,.,TRBJ1-5,CASTRGPSNQPQHF,TGTGCCAGCACCCGGGGGCCGAGCAATCAGCCCCAGCATTTT
once,TRBV6-7,.,TRBJ1-1,CASSARPTGWVAFF,TGTGCCAGCAGTGCGAGACCAACAGGGTGGGTAGCTTTCTTT
.,TRBV7-3,.,TRBJ2-3,CASGSGSTDTQYF,TGTGCCAGCGGATCAGGGTCCACAGATACGCAGTATTTT
.,TRBV19,.,TRBJ1-2,CASSEPRGENYGYTF,TGTGCCAGTAGTGAACCTAGGGGCGAGAACTATGGCTACACCTTC
.,TRBV5-1,TRBD2,TRBJ2-5,CASSYGTSGRGETQYF,TGCGCCAGCAGCTACGGGACTAGCGGGAGGGGAGAGACCCAGTACTTC
.,TRBV7-3,.,TRBJ2-2,CASTPGLNTGELFF,TGTGCCAGCACCCCCGGATTGAACACCGGGGAGCTGTTTTTT
.,TRBV2,.,TRBJ2-1,CASSGEVGNEQFF,TGTGCCAGCAGTGGGGAGGTCGGGAATGAGCAGTTCTTC
.,TRBV7-2,.,TRBJ1-2,CASSLSTGTDYGYTF,TGTGCCAGCAGCTTAAGCACGGGGACCGACTATGGCTACACCTTC
.,TRBV5-4,TRBD1,TRBJ2-4,CASSLRGTGKNIQYF,TGTGCCAGCAGCTTGCGGGGGACAGGCAAAAACATTCAGTACTTC
.,TRBV7-9,.,TRBJ2-7,CASSLWDILDDEQYF,TGTGCCAGCAGCTTATGGGACATCCTCGACGACGAGCAGTACTTC
.,TRBV13,.,TRBJ2-3,CASSYVGRRASDTQYF,TGTGCCAGCAGCTACGTAGGGCGGAGGGCGTCAGATACGCAGTATTTT
.,TRBV4-1,.,TRBJ2-1,CASSRPVGEQFF,TGCGCCAGCAGCCGGCCCGTAGGGGAGCAGTTCTTC
once,TRBV28,.,TRBJ2-7,CASSLPRQPTYEQYF,TGTGCCAGCAGTTTACCCAGACAGCCCACCTACGAGCAGTACTTC
few,TRBV19,.,TRBJ1-1,CASNRAGIMNTEAFF,TGTGCCAGTAATCGGGCAGGGATTATGAACACTGAAGCTTTCTTT
.,TRBV2,.,TRBJ2-5,CASSGGGGRETQYF,TGTGCCAGCAGTGGTGGTGGAGGGCGAGAGACCCAGTACTTC
.,TRBV21-1,.,TRBJ1-1,CASSKVLRGRVAIMNTEAFF,TGTGCCAGCAGCAAAGTCTTGCGGGGCAGGGTGGCGATAATGAACACTGAAGCTTTCTTT
once,TRBV28,.,TRBJ1-1,CASSDPGTHPAEAFF,TGTGCCAGCAGTGACCCCGGGACCCATCCCGCTGAAGCTTTCTTT
.,TRBV28,.,TRBJ1-3,CASSFGYSGNTIYF,TGTGCCAGCAGTTTTGGCTACTCTGGAAACACCATATATTTT
.,TRBV9,.,TRBJ2-3,CASSVDRPTDTQYF,TGTGCCAGCAGCGTAGACCGACCCACAGATACGCAGTATTTT
.,TRBV11-2,TRBD1,TRBJ1-4,CASSWTGTGGEKLFF,TGTGCCAGCAGCTGGACCGGGACAGGGGGCGAAAAACTGTTTTTT
.,TRBV5-1,.,TRBJ2-1,CASSLASSSGTYNEQFF,TGCGCCAGCAGCTTGGCCTCGAGTAGCGGCACATACAATGAGCAGTTCTTC